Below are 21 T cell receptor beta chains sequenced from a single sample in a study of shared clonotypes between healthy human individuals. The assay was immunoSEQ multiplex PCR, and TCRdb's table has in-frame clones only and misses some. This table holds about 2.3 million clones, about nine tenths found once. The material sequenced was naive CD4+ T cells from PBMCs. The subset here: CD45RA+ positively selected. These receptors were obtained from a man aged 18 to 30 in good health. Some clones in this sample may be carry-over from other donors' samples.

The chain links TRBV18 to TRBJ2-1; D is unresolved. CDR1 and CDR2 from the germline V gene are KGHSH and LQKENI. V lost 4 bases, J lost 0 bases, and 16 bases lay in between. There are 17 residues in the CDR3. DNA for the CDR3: TGTGCCAGCTCACGAATTCGGGCCGACCTCTCCTACAATGAGCAGTTCTTC. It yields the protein CASSRIRADLSYNEQFF.

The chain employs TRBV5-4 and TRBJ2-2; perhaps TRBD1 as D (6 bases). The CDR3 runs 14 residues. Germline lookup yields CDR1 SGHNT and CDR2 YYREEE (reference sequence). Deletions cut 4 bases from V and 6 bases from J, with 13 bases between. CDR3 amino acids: CASSLTGYPGELFF. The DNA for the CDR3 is TGTGCCAGCAGCCTTACAGGGTACCCCGGGGAGCTGTTTTTT. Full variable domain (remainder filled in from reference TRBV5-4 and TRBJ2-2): ETGVTQSPTHLIKTRGQQVTLRCSSQSGHNTVSWYQQALGQGPQFIFQYYREEENGRGNFPPRFSGLQFPNYSSELNVNALELDDSALYLCASSLTGYPGELFFGEGSRLTVL.

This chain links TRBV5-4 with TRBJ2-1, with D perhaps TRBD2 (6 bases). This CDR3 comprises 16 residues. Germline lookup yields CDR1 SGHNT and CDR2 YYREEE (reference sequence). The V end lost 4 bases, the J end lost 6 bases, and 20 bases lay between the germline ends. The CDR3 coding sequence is TGTGCCAGCAGCGGAACTGGAGGGCCTCTGTCCAATGAGCAGTTCTTC. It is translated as CASSGTGGPLSNEQFF.

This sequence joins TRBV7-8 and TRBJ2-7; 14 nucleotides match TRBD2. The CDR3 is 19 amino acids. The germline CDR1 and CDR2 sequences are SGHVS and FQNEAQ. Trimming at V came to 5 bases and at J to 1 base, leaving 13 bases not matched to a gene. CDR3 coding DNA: TGTGCCAGCAGCCGAAGAACCACCGGGACTAGCGGGAGTTCCTACGAGCAGTACTTC. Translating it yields CASSRRTTGTSGSSYEQYF.

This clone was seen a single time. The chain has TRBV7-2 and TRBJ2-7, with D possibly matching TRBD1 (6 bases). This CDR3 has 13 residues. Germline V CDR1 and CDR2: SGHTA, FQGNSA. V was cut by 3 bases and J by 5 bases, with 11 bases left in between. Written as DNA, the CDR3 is TGTGCCAGCAGCTTGATACAGGGCCACGAGCAGTACTTC. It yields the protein CASSLIQGHEQYF.

In nucleotides, the CDR3 is TGTGCCAGCAGTGAAGGGTACATCTCGGGCTACACCTTC. This sequence encodes CASSEGYISGYTF. This chain connects TRBV2 to TRBJ1-2; no clear D gene. V lost 1 base to trimming and J lost 8 bases, with 11 bases between them. The CDR3 length is 13 residues. Germline CDR1 reads SNHLY; CDR2 reads FYNNEI.

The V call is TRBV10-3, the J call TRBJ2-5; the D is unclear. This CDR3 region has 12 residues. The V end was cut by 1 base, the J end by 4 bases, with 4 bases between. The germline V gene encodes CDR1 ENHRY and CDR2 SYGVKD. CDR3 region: CAISEWRETQYF. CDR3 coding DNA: TGTGCCATCAGTGAGTGGAGAGAGACCCAGTACTTC.

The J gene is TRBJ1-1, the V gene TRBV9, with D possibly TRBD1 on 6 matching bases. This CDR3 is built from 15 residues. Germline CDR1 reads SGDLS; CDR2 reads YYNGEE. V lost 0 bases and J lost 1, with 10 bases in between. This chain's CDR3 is CASSVVGQQNTEAFF. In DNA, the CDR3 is TGTGCCAGCAGCGTAGTGGGACAACAGAACACTGAAGCTTTCTTT.

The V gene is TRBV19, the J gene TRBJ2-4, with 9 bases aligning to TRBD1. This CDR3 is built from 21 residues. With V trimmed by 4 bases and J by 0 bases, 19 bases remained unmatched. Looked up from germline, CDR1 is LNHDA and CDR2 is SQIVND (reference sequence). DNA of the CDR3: TGTGCCAGTAGTACAAAACTTCCCGGGACAGGGTTGAGGGAAGCCAAAAACATTCAGTACTTC. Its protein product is CASSTKLPGTGLREAKNIQYF.

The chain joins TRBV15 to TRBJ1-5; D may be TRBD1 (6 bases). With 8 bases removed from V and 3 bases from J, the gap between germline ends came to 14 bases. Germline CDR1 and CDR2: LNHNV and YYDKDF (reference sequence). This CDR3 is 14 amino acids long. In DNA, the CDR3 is TGTGCCACCGGAGGCCGGGGGGCCAATCAGCCCCAGCATTTT. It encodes CATGGRGANQPQHF.

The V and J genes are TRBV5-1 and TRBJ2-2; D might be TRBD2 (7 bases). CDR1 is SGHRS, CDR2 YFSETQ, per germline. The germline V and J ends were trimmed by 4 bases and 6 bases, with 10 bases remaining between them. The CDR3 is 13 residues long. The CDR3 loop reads CASSLGGAGELFF. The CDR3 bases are TGCGCCAGCAGCCTAGGGGGGGCCGGGGAGCTGTTTTTT. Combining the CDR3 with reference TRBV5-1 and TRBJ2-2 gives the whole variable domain KAGVTQTPRYLIKTRGQQVTLSCSPISGHRSVSWYQQTPGQGLQFLFEYFSETQRNKGNFPGRFSGRQFSNSRSEMNVSTLELGDSALYLCASSLGGAGELFFGEGSRLTVL.

CDR3 amino acids: CASSHGRQYQETQYF. The CDR3 DNA reads TGCGCCAGCAGCCACGGGCGGCAGTACCAAGAGACCCAGTACTTC. The chain has TRBV5-1 and TRBJ2-5; D gene uncertain. Germline loops: CDR1 SGHRS, CDR2 YFSETQ. V was cut by 4 bases and J by 0 bases, with 13 bases left in between. The CDR3 consists of 15 residues.

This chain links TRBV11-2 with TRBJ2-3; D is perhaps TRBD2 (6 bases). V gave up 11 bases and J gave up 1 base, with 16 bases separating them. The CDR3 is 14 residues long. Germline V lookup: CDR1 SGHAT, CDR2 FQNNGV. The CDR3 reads CAVRDLRGTDTQYF. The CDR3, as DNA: TGTGCCGTCCGGGACTTACGGGGCACAGATACGCAGTATTTT.

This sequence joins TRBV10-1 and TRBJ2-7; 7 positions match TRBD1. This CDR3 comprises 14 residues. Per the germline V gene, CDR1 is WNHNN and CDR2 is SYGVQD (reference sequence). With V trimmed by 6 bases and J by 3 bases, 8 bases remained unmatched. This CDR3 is CASSPGTAFYEQYF. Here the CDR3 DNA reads TGCGCCAGCAGCCCCGGGACAGCCTTCTACGAGCAGTACTTC.

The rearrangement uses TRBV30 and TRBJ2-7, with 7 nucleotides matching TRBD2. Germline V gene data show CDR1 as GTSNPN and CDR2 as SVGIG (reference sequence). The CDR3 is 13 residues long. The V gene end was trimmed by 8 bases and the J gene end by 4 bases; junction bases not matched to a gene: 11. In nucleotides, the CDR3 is TGTGCCGGGGGAGGGGTTCCTGGGTACGAGCAGTACTTC. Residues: CAGGGVPGYEQYF.

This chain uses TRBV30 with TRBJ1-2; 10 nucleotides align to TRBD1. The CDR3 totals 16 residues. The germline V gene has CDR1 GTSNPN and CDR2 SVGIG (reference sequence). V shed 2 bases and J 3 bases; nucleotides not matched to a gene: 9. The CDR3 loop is CAWSSHSTGGYYGYTF. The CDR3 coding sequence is TGTGCCTGGAGTTCCCACTCGACAGGGGGCTACTATGGCTACACCTTC.

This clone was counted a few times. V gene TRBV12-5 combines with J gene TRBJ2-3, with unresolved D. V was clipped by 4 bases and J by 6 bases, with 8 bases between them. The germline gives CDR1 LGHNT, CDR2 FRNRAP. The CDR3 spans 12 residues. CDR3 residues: CASGSSADTQYF. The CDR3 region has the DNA TGTGCTAGTGGTTCTAGTGCGGATACGCAGTATTTT.

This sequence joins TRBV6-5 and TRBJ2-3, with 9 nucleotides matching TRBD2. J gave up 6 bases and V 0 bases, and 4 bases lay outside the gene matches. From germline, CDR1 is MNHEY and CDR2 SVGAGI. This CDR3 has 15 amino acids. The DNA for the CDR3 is TGTGCCAGCAGTTACTCTAGCGGGAGTGCGGATACGCAGTATTTT. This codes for CASSYSSGSADTQYF.

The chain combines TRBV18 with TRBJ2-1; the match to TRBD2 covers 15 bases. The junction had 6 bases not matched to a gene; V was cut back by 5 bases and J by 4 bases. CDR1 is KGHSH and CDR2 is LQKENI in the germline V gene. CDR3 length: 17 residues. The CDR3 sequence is CASSGLAGGPGYNEQFF. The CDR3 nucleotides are TGTGCCAGCTCAGGACTAGCGGGAGGGCCGGGTTACAATGAGCAGTTCTTC.

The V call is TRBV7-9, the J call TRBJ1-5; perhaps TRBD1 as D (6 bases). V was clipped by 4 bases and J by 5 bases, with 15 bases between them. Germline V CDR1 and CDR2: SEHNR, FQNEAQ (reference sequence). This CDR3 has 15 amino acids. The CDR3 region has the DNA TGTGCCAGCAGCTCCCTGGGCCAGGGGCATCAGCCCCAGCATTTT. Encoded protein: CASSSLGQGHQPQHF. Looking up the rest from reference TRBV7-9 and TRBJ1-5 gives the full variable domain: DTGVSQNPRHKITKRGQNVTFRCDPISEHNRLYWYRQTLGQGPEFLTYFQNEAQLEKSRLLSDRFSAERPKGSFSTLEIQRTEQGDSAMYLCASSSLGQGHQPQHFGDGTRLSIL.

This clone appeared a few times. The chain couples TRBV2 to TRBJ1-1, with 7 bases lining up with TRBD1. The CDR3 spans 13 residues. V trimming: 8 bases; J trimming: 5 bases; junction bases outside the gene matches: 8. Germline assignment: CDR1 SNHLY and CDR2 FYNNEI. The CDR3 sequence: CASLPTGRTEAFF. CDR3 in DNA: TGTGCCAGCTTACCGACAGGGCGGACTGAAGCTTTCTTT. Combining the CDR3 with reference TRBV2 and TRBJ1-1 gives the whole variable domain EPEVTQTPSHQVTQMGQEVILRCVPISNHLYFYWYRQILGQKVEFLVSFYNNEISEKSEIFDDQFSVERPDGSNFTLKIRSTKLEDSAMYFCASLPTGRTEAFFGQGTRLTVV.